The clone carrying this TCR beta chain was found a few times. The same CDR3 also results from other DNA sequences found in this sample. This sample stems from a study of blood T cell repertoires in COVID-19. As for the study in general: Acute-phase and convalescent COVID-19 samples originated in the United States, Italy and Spain. PBMCs, B-cell-depleted T cells, or T cells provided the cDNA or gDNA that made up the material.

The CDR3 is 14 amino acids. The V and J ends lost 0 bases and 1 base respectively, with 5 bases between them. Germline CDR1 SGHRS, CDR2 YFSETQ. Original processing methods: Estimation of nucleated cell counts relied on the amplification of reference gene primers. Some clones are missing from TCRdb's copy, which holds only in-frame ones; the method was immunoSEQ multiplex PCR. D and trimming come from the DNA, and the V and J calls and clone size come from that table. The sample has over 350,000 clones; 75% to 90% are singletons. The chain couples TRBV5-1 to TRBJ1-5, with D possibly matching TRBD1 (5 bases). The sequencing input was peripheral blood. The sequence was obtained from a woman in her twenties or thirties with active or convalescent COVID-19. The CDR3 region has the DNA TGCGCCAGCAGCTTGGGACAGAGCAATCAGCCCCAGCATTTT. It encodes CASSLGQSNQPQHF.